This TCR beta chain was retrieved from a study of T cells in Graves' hyperthyroidism and ophthalmopathy. This CDR3 spans 17 amino acids. The V segment lost 8 bases and the J segment 0 bases; nucleotides outside the gene matches: 11. The germline gives CDR1 MNHNS, CDR2 SASEGT. The TCR beta CDR3 regions underwent amplification using RNA transcripts as the source. The HTBI primer set was used in a first-round RT-PCR of the TCR CDR3. TCRdb fed the multiplex PCR reads into MiXCR, producing one record per CDR3 protein. The sample has fewer than 750,000 distinct CDR3 sequences, about 15% seen once. The chain is built from TRBV6-1 and TRBJ1-5, with 9 bases identical to TRBD1. Input material: blood. This clonotype originated in a woman aged 45 to 65 with Graves' ophthalmopathy. The CDR3 DNA follows: TGTGCCAGCCAAGACAGGGGGAGAAAATATAGCAATCAGCCCCAGCATTTT. Protein sequence: CASQDRGRKYSNQPQHF.